This paragraph reports one T cell receptor (beta chain). Its antigen is still unknown. It was with 60 Vbeta and 13 Jbeta primers that the PCR ran. TCRdb keeps only in-frame clones here, not all; method: immunoSEQ multiplex PCR. Among about 200,000 clones listed, more than 65% were seen once. Germline values: CDR1 LNHDA, CDR2 SQIVND (reference sequence). V was clipped by 6 bases and J by 4 bases, with 9 bases between them. This CDR3 contains 12 residues. This specimen belongs to a study of cytomegalovirus exposure and HLA in healthy donors. The wider study: Unique TCR beta sequences numbering approximately 120 million came from about 180 million T cells in an earlier analysis. General study results and limits: In a later analysis, V- and J-gene trimming of beta chains associated with a DCLRE1C missense variant, replicated independently. According to the study, around 180 TCR beta chains were cytomegalovirus-associated.

Source material: PBMCs. The source is a man over 45 in good health and CMV-seronegative. J is TRBJ1-2 and V is TRBV19; no firm D call. CDR3 DNA: TGTGCCAGTAGACAGACGATCTATGGCTACACCTTC. Its translation is CASRQTIYGYTF.